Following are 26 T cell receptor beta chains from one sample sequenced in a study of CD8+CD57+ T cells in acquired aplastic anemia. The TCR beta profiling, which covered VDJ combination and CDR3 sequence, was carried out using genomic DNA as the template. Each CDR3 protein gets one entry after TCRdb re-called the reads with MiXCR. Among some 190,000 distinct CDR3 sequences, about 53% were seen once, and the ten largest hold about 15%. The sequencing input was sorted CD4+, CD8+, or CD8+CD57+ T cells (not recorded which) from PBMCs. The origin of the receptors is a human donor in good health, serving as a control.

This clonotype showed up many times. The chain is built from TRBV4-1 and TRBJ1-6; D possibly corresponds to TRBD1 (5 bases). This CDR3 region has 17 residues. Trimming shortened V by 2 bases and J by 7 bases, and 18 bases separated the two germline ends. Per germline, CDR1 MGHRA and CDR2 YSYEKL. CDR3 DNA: TGCGCCAGCAGCCAACTGTTGGCTCGCCGGGGCAATTCACCCCTCCACTTT. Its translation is CASSQLLARRGNSPLHF.

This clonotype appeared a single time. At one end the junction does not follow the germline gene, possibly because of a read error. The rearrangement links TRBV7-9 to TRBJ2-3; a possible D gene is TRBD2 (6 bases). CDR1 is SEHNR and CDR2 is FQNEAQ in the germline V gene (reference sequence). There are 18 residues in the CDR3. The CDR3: CASSPAWAGIGSTDTQYF. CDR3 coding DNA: TGCGCCAGCAGCCCAGCATGGGCGGGGATTGGGAGCACAGATACGCAGTATTTT.

The CDR3 is CASSGAGGRGITNEKLFF. The DNA of the CDR3 is TGTGCCAGCTCCGGCGCAGGGGGCAGAGGTATCACTAATGAAAAACTGTTTTTT. The chain carries TRBV7-9 and TRBJ1-4; TRBD1 aligns across 8 bases. The CDR3 is 18 residues long. Germline V gene sequence: CDR1 SEHNR, CDR2 FQNEAQ (reference sequence). The V gene end was trimmed by 8 bases and the J gene end by 2 bases; junction bases not matched to a gene: 16.

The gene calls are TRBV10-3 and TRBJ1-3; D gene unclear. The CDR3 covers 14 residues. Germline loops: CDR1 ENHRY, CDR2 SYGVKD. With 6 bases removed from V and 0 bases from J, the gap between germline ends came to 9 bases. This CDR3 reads CAISGPNSGNTIYF. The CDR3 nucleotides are TGTGCCATCAGCGGACCGAACTCTGGAAACACCATATATTTT.

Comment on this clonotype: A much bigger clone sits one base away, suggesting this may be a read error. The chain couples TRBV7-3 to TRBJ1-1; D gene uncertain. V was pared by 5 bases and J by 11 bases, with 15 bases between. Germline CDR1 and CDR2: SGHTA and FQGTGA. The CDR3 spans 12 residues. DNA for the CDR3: TGTGCCAGCAGCCAAGGCGCCGGGGAGGCTTTCTTT. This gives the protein CASSQGAGEAFF.

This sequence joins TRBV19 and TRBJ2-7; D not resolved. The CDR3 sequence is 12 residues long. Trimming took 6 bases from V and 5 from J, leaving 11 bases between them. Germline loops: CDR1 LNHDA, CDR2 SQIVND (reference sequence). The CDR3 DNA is TGTGCCAGTAGGGGATTGTGGGACGAGCAGTACTTC. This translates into CASRGLWDEQYF.

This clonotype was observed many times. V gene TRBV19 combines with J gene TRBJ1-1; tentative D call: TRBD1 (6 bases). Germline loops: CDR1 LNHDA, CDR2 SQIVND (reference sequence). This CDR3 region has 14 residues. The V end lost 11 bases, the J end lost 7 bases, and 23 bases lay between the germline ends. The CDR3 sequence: CASALTPEGHEAFF. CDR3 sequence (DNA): TGTGCCTCTGCCCTAACTCCAGAGGGACATGAAGCTTTCTTT.

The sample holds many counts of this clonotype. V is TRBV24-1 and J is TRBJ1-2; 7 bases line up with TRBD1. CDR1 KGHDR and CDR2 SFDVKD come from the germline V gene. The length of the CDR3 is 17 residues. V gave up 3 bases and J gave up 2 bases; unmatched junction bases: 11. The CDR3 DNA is TGTGCCACCAGTGATGGGGGGGCCGGACAGGACAACTATGGCTACACCTTC. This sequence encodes CATSDGGAGQDNYGYTF.

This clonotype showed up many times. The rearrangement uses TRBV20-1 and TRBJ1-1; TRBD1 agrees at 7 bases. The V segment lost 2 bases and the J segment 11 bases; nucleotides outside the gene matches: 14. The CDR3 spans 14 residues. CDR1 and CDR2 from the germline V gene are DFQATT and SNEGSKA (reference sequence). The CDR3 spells CSARTNTGAASAFF. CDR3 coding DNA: TGCAGTGCTAGAACTAATACAGGGGCCGCGAGTGCTTTCTTT.

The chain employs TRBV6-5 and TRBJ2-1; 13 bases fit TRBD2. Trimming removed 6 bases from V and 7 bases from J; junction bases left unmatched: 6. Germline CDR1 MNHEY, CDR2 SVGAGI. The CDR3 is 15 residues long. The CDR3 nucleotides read TGTGCCAGCAGACGACTAGCGGGGGGTCGGAATGAGCAGTTCTTC. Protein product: CASRRLAGGRNEQFF.

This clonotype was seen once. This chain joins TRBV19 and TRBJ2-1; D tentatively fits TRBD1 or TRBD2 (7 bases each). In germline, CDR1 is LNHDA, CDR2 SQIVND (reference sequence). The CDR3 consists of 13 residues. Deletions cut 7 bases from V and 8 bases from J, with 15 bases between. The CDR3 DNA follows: TGTGCCAGTACCGTGACAGGGAGGGATGAGCAGTTCTTC. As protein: CASTVTGRDEQFF. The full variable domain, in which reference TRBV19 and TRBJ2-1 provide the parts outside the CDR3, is DGGITQSPKYLFRKEGQNVTLSCEQNLNHDAMYWYRQDPGQGLRLIYYSQIVNDFQKGDIAEGYSVSREKKESFPLTVTSAQKNPTAFYLCASTVTGRDEQFFGPGTRLTVL.

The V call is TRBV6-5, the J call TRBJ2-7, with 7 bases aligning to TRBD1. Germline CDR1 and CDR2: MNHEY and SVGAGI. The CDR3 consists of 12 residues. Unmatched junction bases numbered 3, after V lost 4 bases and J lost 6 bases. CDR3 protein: CASSSQGVEQYF. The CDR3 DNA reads TGTGCCAGCAGTTCTCAGGGGGTCGAGCAGTACTTC.

CDR3 protein: CASNAGTGFSYEQYF. The CDR3 DNA reads TGCGCCAGCAACGCCGGGACGGGCTTTTCCTACGAGCAGTACTTC. V gene TRBV10-2 combines with J gene TRBJ2-7; D possibly matches TRBD1 or TRBD2 (5 bases each). This CDR3 spans 15 amino acids. The V end was cut by 7 bases, the J end by 1 base, with 17 bases between. Per germline, CDR1 WSHSY and CDR2 SAAADI.

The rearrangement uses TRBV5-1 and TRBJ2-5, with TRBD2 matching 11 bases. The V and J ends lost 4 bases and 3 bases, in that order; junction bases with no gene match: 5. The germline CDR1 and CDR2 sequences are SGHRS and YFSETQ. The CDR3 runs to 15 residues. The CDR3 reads CASSKGTSGKETQYF. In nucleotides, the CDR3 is TGCGCCAGCAGCAAAGGGACTAGCGGCAAAGAGACCCAGTACTTC.

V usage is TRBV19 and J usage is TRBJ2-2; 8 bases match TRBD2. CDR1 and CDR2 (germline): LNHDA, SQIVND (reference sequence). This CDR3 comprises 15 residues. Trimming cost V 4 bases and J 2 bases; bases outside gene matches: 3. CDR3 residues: CASSSRGGNTGELFF. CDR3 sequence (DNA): TGTGCCAGTAGTAGCCGGGGGGGCAACACCGGGGAGCTGTTTTTT. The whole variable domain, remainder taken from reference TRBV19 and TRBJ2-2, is DGGITQSPKYLFRKEGQNVTLSCEQNLNHDAMYWYRQDPGQGLRLIYYSQIVNDFQKGDIAEGYSVSREKKESFPLTVTSAQKNPTAFYLCASSSRGGNTGELFFGEGSRLTVL.

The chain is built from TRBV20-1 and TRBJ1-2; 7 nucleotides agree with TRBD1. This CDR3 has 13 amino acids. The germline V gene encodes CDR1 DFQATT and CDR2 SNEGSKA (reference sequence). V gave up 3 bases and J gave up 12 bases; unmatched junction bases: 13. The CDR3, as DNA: TGCAGTGCTAGGCAGACAGGGTCTTTGGGAAACACCTTC. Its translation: CSARQTGSLGNTF.

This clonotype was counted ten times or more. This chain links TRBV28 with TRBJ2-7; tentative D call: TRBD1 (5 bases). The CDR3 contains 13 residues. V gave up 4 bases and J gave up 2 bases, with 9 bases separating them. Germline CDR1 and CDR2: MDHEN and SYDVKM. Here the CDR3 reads CASSWGPTYEQYF. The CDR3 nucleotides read TGTGCCAGCAGTTGGGGCCCGACCTACGAGCAGTACTTC.

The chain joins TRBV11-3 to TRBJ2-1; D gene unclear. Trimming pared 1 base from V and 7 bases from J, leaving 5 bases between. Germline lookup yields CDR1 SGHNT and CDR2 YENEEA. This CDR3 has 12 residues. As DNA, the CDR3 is TGTGCCAGCAGCTTAGTTTCGAATGAGCAGTTCTTC. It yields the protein CASSLVSNEQFF.

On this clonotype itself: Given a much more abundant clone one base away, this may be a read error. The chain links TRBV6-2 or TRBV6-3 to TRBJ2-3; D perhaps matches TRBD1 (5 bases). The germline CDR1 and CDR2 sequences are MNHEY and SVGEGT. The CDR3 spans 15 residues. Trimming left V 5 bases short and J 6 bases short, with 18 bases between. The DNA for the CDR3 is TGTGCCAGCAGTCGCACAGGACCAAACCCCGATACGCAGTATTTT. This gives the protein CASSRTGPNPDTQYF.

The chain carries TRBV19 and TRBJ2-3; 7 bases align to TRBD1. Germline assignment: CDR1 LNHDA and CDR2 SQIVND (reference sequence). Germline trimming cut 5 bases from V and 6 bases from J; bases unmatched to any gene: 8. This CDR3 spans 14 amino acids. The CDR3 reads CASSSEGAADTQYF. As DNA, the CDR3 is TGTGCCAGTAGTTCCGAGGGGGCAGCTGATACGCAGTATTTT.

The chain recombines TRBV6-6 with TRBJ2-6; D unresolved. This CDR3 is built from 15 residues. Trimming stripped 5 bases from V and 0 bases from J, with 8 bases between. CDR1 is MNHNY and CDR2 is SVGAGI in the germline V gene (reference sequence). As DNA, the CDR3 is TGTGCCAGCAGTCTACGGGTCTCTGGGGCCAACGTCCTGACTTTC. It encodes CASSLRVSGANVLTF.

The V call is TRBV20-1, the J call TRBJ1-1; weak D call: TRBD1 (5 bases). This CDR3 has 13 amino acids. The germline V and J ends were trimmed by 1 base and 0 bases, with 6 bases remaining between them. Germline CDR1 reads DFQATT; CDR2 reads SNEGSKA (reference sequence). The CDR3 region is CSARGGMNTEAFF. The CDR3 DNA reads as TGCAGTGCTAGAGGGGGGATGAACACTGAAGCTTTCTTT.

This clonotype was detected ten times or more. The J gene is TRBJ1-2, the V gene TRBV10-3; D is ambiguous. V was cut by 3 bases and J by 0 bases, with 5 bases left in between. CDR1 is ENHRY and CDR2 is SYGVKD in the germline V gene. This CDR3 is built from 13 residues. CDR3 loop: CAISDFTNYGYTF. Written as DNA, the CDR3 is TGTGCCATCAGTGATTTTACTAACTATGGCTACACCTTC.

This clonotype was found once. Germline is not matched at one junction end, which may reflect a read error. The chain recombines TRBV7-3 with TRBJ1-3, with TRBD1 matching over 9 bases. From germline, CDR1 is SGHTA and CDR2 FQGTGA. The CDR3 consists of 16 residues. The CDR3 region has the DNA TGTGCCAGCAGCTCCGGGACAGGGATCTCTGGAGACACCATATACTTT. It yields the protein CASSSGTGISGDTIYF.

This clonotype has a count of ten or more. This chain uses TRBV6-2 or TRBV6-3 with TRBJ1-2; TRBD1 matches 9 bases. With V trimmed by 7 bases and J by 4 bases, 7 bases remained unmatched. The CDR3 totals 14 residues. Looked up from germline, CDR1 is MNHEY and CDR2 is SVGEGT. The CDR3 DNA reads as TGTGCCAGCATCAACAGGGGGCCAGGCTATGGCTACACCTTC. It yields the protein CASINRGPGYGYTF.

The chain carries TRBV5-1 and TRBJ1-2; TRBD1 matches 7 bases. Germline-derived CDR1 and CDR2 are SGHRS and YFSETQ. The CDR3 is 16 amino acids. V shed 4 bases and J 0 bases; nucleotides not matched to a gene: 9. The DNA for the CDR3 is TGCGCCAGCAGCCCCATCGGGACAGCAGCTAACTATGGCTACACCTTC. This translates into CASSPIGTAANYGYTF.